This TCR beta chain originates from a study of T cells after yellow fever vaccination. Study-wide findings and caveats: Subsequent booster samples again held most clones from primary vaccination (approximately 95% CD4, about 86% CD8).

The study made its TCR cDNA through 5'RACE template switching. That step introduced a universal primer site along with UMIs. TCRdb re-called the 5' RACE reads through MiXCR, storing one row per CDR3 protein. The repertoire has roughly 48,000 distinct CDR3 sequences, 5% to 8.5% of them found once; the top ten carry roughly 26%. The V end was cut by 1 base, the J end by 0 bases, with 5 bases between. The CDR3 spans 14 residues. Germline CDR1 reads MGHRA; CDR2 reads YSYEKL. There are a few counts of this clonotype. The sequence was collected from a man between 18 and 35 years old who received the YFV17D yellow fever vaccine. The genes are TRBV4-1 and TRBJ2-3; D is uncertain. The specimen comprised CD8+ T cells not binding an NS4B(214-222) dextramer, sorted from PBMCs, sampled approximately 40 days after the first yellow fever vaccination. Here the CDR3 reads CASSQVGSTDTQYF. The CDR3 DNA is TGCGCCAGCAGCCAAGTCGGTAGCACAGATACGCAGTATTTT.